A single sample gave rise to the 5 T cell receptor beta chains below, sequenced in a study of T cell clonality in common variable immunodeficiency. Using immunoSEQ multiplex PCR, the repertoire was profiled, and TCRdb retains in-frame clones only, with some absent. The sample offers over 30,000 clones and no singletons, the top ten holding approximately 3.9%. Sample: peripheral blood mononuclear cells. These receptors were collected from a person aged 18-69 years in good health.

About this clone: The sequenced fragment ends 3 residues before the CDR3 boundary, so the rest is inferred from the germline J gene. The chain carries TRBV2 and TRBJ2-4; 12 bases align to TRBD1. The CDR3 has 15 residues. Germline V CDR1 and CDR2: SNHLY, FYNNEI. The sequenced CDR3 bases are TGTGCCAGCAGTGGAGGGGGACAGGGGGCCTATGGT. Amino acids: CASSGGGQGAYG. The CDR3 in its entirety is CASSGGGQGAYGQYF.

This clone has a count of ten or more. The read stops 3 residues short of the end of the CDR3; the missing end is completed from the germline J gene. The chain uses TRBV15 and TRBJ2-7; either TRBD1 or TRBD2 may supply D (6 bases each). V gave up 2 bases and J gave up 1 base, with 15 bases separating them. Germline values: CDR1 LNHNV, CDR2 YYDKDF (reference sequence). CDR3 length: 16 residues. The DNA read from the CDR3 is TGTGCCACCAGCAGACTACAGGGAGGTGGGTCCTACGAG. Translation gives CATSRLQGGGSYE. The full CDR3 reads CATSRLQGGGSYEQYF.

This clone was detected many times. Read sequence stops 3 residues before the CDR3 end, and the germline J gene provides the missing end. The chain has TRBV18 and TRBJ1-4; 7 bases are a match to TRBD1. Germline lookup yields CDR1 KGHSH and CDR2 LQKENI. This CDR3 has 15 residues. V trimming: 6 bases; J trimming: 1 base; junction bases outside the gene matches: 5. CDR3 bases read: TGTGCCAGCTCGACGAACAGGGGAACTAATGAAAAA. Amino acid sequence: CASSTNRGTNEK. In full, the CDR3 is CASSTNRGTNEKLFF.

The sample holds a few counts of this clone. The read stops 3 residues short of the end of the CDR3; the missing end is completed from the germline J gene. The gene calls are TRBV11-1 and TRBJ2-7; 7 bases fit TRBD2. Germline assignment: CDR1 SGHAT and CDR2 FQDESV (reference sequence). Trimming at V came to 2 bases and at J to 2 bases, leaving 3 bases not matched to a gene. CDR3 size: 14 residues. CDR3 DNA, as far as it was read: TGTGCCAGCAGCTTAACCGGGGGGACCTACGAG. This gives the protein CASSLTGGTYE. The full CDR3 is CASSLTGGTYEQYF.

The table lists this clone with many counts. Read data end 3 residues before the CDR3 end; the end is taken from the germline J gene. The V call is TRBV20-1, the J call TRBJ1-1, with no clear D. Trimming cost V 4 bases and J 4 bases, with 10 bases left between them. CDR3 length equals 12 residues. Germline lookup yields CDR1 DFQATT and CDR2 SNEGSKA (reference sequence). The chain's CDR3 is CSAIFRITEAFF. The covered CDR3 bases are TGCAGTGCTATTTTCAGGATCACTGAA.